These 7 T cell receptor beta chains originate from one sample sequenced in a study of CD4 T cells in relation to SARS-CoV-2 and coronaviruses (dated by TCRdb to about 2021). No antigen has been identified for these receptors. The library was obtained by the immunoSEQ multiplex PCR assay. The clones in this table, taken by TCRdb from immuneACCESS, are in-frame only. Not every clone is retained; where verified, under half of the shortfall comes from an unresolved V gene, and the cause of the rest is unknown. For this sample there are about 34,000 clones; around three quarters appear just once. Around 3.7% of the sample rests with the top ten. The sample comprised memory CD4+ T cells from PBMCs, cultured in vitro. This specimen's cell subset or site label, interpreted: memory (non-naive) CD4+ T cells. These receptors originate from an adult with COVID-19.

V and J are TRBV30 and TRBJ2-3; 11 bases align to TRBD2. The germline gives CDR1 GTSNPN, CDR2 SVGIG (reference sequence). V lost 1 base, J lost 0 bases, and 9 bases stayed unmatched. The CDR3 is made up of 18 amino acids. The CDR3 protein is CAWSGGGASGRSTDTQYF. CDR3 DNA sequence: TGTGCCTGGAGTGGGGGGGGAGCTAGCGGGAGGAGCACAGATACGCAGTATTTT.

The rearrangement links TRBV2 to TRBJ2-7; TRBD1 might be the D (6 bases). CDR3 length equals 12 residues. Germline V gives CDR1 SNHLY, CDR2 FYNNEI. The CDR3 DNA sequence: TGTGCAACTCAGGGGACCTCCTACGAGCAGTACTTC. This codes for CATQGTSYEQYF. The full variable domain, its missing parts supplied by reference TRBV2 and TRBJ2-7, is EPEVTQTPSHQVTQMGQEVILRCVPISNHLYFYWYRQILGQKVEFLVSFYNNEISEKSEIFDDQFSVERPDGSNFTLKIRSTKLEDSAMYFCATQGTSYEQYFGPGTRLTVT.

The rearrangement links TRBV2 to TRBJ2-3; 7 bases agree with TRBD2. Germline loops: CDR1 SNHLY, CDR2 FYNNEI. V was pared by 6 bases and J by 4 bases, with 4 bases of the junction left unmatched. This CDR3 has 13 residues. The CDR3 is CASRSGTSDTQYF. CDR3 in DNA: TGTGCCAGCAGAAGCGGGACCTCAGATACGCAGTATTTT.

This clone was detected only once. The chain combines TRBV7-9 with TRBJ1-3; D is undetermined. Trimming took 1 base from V and 3 from J, leaving 7 bases between them. The CDR3 is made up of 14 amino acids. Germline values: CDR1 SEHNR, CDR2 FQNEAQ (reference sequence). CDR3 in DNA: TGTGCCAGCAGCTTAGGGGGTAGTGGAAACACCATATATTTT. The encoded protein is CASSLGGSGNTIYF.

This clone was counted once. J is TRBJ2-7 and V is TRBV5-6, with D possibly TRBD1 on 6 matching bases. CDR1 SGHDT and CDR2 YYEEEE come from the germline V gene. The CDR3 covers 13 residues. Trimming pared 2 bases from V and 5 bases from J, leaving 11 bases between. The CDR3 protein is CASSLTRQDEQYF. The DNA for the CDR3 is TGTGCCAGCAGCTTAACACGACAGGACGAGCAGTACTTC.

The chain carries TRBV30 and TRBJ1-4, with 10 bases that match TRBD1. The germline CDR1 and CDR2 sequences are GTSNPN and SVGIG (reference sequence). The CDR3 has 13 residues. The junction had 5 bases not matched to a gene; V was cut back by 5 bases and J by 8 bases. For the CDR3, the DNA is TGTGCCTGGGGGGGACAGGGGAAGGAAAAACTGTTTTTT. This codes for CAWGGQGKEKLFF.

This clone was counted only a few times. The chain couples TRBV2 to TRBJ1-1, with D tentatively TRBD1 (5 bases). The CDR3 sequence is 12 residues long. Germline assignment: CDR1 SNHLY and CDR2 FYNNEI. V lost 7 bases and J lost 7, with 13 bases in between. DNA of the CDR3: TGTGCCAGCACCGACAGTCCCATTGAAGCTTTCTTT. The encoded protein is CASTDSPIEAFF.